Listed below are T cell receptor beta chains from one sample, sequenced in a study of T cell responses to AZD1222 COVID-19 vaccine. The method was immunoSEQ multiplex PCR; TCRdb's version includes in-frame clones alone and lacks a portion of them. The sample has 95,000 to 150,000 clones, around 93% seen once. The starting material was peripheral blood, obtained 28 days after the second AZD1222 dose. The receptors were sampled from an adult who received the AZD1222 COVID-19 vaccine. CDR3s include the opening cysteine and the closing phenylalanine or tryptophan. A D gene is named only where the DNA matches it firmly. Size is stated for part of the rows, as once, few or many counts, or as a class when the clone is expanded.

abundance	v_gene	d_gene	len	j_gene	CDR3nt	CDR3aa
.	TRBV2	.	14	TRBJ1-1	TGTGCCAGCGCCCCTGGAGTTATGAACACTGAAGCTTTCTTT	CASAPGVMNTEAFF
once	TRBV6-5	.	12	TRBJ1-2	TGTGCCAGCAGCTTTTCGAGCTATGGCTACACCTTC	CASSFSSYGYTF
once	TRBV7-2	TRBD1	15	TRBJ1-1	TGTGCCAGCAGCTTAGCCCGGACAGGGGGCGACAAATGGGTTTTT	CASSLARTGGDKWVF
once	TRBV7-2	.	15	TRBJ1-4	TGTGCCAGCAGCTTACAGACAGGACCGAATGAAAAACTGTTTTTT	CASSLQTGPNEKLFF
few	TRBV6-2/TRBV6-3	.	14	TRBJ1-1	TGTGCCAGCAGTTACGTGGGGGCTGACACTGAAGCTTTCTTT	CASSYVGADTEAFF
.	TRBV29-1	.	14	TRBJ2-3	TGCAGCGTCGCCATCGGGTCAGGGCAAGATACGCAGTATTTT	CSVAIGSGQDTQYF
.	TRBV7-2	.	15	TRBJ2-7	TGTGCCAGCAGCTTAGAGGGTGGCTTACCCTACGAGCAGTACTTC	CASSLEGGLPYEQYF
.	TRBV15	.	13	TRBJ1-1	TGTGCCACCAGCCCGAGTAGGAACACTGAAGCTTTCTTT	CATSPSRNTEAFF
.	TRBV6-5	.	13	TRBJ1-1	TGTGCCAGCAGTTACAAGGAGGACACTGAAGCTTTCTTT	CASSYKEDTEAFF
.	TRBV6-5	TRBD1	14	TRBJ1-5	TGTGCCAGCAGTCAGGGACAGGAAAATCAGCCCCAGCATTTT	CASSQGQENQPQHF
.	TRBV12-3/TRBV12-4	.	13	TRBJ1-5	TGTGCCAGCAGTTCCTCATGGGATCAGCCCCAGCATTTT	CASSSSWDQPQHF
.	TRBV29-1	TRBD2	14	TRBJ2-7	TGCAGCGTTGAAGGACTAGCGGGGTCCTACGAGCAGTACTTC	CSVEGLAGSYEQYF
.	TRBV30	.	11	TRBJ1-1	TGTGCCTGGGGCCGCCCCACTGAAGCTTTCTTT	CAWGRPTEAFF
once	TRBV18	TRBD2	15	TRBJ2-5	TGTGCCAGCTCACCACTAGCGGGGGCTTCGGGGACCCAGTACTTC	CASSPLAGASGTQYF
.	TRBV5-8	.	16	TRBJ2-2	TGTGCCAGCAGCTTGTATGTGGGAGGGAACACCGGGGAGCTGTTTTTT	CASSLYVGGNTGELFF
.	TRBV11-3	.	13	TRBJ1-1	TGTGCCAGCTCACTACGGGAGAACACTGAAGCTTTCTTT	CASSLRENTEAFF
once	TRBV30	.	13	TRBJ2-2	TGTGCCTGGCGAGGGGCGAGGACCGGGGAGCTGTTTTTT	CAWRGARTGELFF
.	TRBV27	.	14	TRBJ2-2	TGTGCCAGCAGTTTCGACAGATACACCGGGGAGCTGTTTTTT	CASSFDRYTGELFF
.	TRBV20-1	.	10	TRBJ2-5	TGCAGTGGCCTAGGAGAGACCCAGTACTTC	CSGLGETQYF
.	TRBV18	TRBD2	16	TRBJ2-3	TGTGCCAGCTCACCACCGAGGGCGGGGGGGCAAGATACGCAGTATTTT	CASSPPRAGGQDTQYF
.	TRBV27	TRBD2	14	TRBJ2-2	TGTGCCAGCAGTTCCGGACTAGCGGTCGGGGAGCTGTTTTTT	CASSSGLAVGELFF
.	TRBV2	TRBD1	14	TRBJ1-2	TGTGCCAGATCCGGGACAGGGGGCGGAGATGGCTACACCTTC	CARSGTGGGDGYTF
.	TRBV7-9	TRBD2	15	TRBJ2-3	TGTGCCAGCAGCCGGAGCGGGGGCCTCACAGATACGCAGTATTTT	CASSRSGGLTDTQYF
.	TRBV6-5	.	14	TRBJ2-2	TGTGCCAGCAGTCTCGGGGCAGGGCCCGGGGAGCTGTTTTTT	CASSLGAGPGELFF
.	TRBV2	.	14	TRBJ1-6	TGTGCCAGCAGTGAAGCGGGGAACTTATCACCCCTCCACTTT	CASSEAGNLSPLHF
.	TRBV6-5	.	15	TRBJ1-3	TGTGCCAGCAGCAAAGGGCCCTCATCTGGAAACACCATATATTTT	CASSKGPSSGNTIYF
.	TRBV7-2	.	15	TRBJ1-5	TGTGCCAGCAGCTCTACACAGGGAGGCAATCAGCCCCAGCATTTT	CASSSTQGGNQPQHF
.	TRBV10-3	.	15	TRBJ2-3	TGTGCCATCAGTGGCCAGGGAACTCAGACAGATACGCAGTATTTT	CAISGQGTQTDTQYF
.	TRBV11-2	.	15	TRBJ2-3	TGTGCCAGCAGCCTAAAGTATTTCCCATCAGATACGCAGTATTTT	CASSLKYFPSDTQYF
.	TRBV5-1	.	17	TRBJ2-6	TGCGCCAGCAGCTTGACAGGACCGACCTCTGGGGCCAACGTCCTGACTTTC	CASSLTGPTSGANVLTF
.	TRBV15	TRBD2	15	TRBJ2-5	TGTGCCACCAGCAGAGAAGGGTCGGGAGGGGAGACCCAGTACTTC	CATSREGSGGETQYF
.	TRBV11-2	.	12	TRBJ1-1	TGTGCCAGCAGTTTTTCAGAGACTGAAGCTTTCTTT	CASSFSETEAFF
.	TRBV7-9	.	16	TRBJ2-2	TGTGCCAGCAGCTCACGACAGGGAGGAAACACCGGGGAGCTGTTTTTT	CASSSRQGGNTGELFF
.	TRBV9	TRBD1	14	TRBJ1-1	TGTGCCAGCAGCCCAGGGACAGGAGACACTGAAGCTTTCTTT	CASSPGTGDTEAFF
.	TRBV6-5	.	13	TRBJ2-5	TGTGCCGCCAAACCCGGATACCAAGAGACCCAGTACTTC	CAAKPGYQETQYF